This TCR beta chain was captured by sequencing in a study of cytotoxic CD8 clonotypes in ibrutinib-treated CLL. Trimming stripped 8 bases from V and 6 bases from J, with 7 bases between. Germline V gene lookup returns CDR1 LGHNA and CDR2 YSLEER. The CDR3 extends over 10 amino acids. Assay: immunoSEQ multiplex PCR; the TCRdb copy retains only in-frame clones and omits some. The table lists about 180,000 clones, about 84% of them singletons, with under 5.5% in the top ten. The chain recombines TRBV4-3 with TRBJ1-1, with D maybe TRBD1 (5 bases). Sequenced here: PBMCs, sampled after 24 months of ibrutinib treatment. The TCR comes from a human donor with chronic lymphocytic leukemia. The CDR3 sequence is CASGTAEAFF. CDR3 in DNA: TGCGCCAGCGGGACGGCTGAAGCTTTCTTT.